These 5 T cell receptor beta chains share one sample of origin, sequenced in a study of monozygotic twins with inflammatory bowel disease. TCRdb reworked the 5' RACE reads into one entry per CDR3 protein, no DNA. Seen in this sample are about 420,000 distinct CDR3 sequences; the ten most common clones hold 2% to 3%. Sample: blood. The origin of the receptors is a human donor with ulcerative colitis or Crohn's disease, or a healthy co-twin of an affected twin (not recorded which).

V gene TRBV28 combines with J gene TRBJ1-4; the TCRdb D gene call, TRBD1, has no DNA to confirm it. The germline CDR1 and CDR2 sequences are MDHEN and SYDVKM. This CDR3 comprises 14 residues. The CDR3 region is CASSRRGYREKLFF. The variable domain in full, with the rest retrieved from reference TRBV28 and TRBJ1-4, is DVKVTQSSRYLVKRTGEKVFLECVQDMDHENMFWYRQDPGLGLRLIYFSYDVKMKEKGDIPEGYSVSREKKERFSLILESASTNQTSMYLCASSRRGYREKLFFGSGTQLSVL.

CDR3 loop: CASSPSRVQPTGELFF. The chain employs TRBV7-2 and TRBJ2-2; checking the TCRdb D call of TRBD2 is not possible without DNA. This CDR3 contains 16 residues. Germline V CDR1 and CDR2: SGHTA, FQGNSA.

The CDR3 loop is CASSRRGTSGFNEQFF. The chain uses TRBV7-2 and TRBJ2-1; TCRdb picks TRBD2, but there is no DNA to check that call. The CDR3 has 16 residues. Germline values: CDR1 SGHTA, CDR2 FQGNSA. The full variable domain, its missing parts supplied by reference TRBV7-2 and TRBJ2-1, is GAGVSQSPSNKVTEKGKDVELRCDPISGHTALYWYRQSLGQGLEFLIYFQGNSAPDKSGLPSDRFSAERTGGSVSTLTIQRTQQEDSAVYLCASSRRGTSGFNEQFFGPGTRLTVL.

The chain recombines TRBV7-2 with TRBJ1-4. The CDR3 has 14 amino acids. Germline CDR1 reads SGHTA; CDR2 reads FQGNSA. The CDR3 spells CASSLVDGAGKLFF.

The genes are TRBV7-2 and TRBJ2-1; absent DNA, TCRdb's TRBD1 call cannot be checked. The CDR3 loop spans 14 amino acids. Germline V gives CDR1 SGHTA, CDR2 FQGNSA. The CDR3 region is CASSSTGTGEKQFF.